The 8 T cell receptor beta chains in this list originate from one sample, sequenced in a study of spatial heterogeneity in lung cancer (dated by TCRdb to between 2017 and 2020). Reading the label with the study, this specimen's time point is: sample taken at primary tumor resection. These receptors are not linked to any known antigen. On the study overall, not on this receptor specifically: A correlation was observed between the number of expanded intratumoral alpha and beta TCRs and the tumor nonsynonymous mutation count.

Libraries came from 5' RACE. The instrument given in TCRdb is NextSeq 500. The public reads were reanalyzed by TCRdb: fastp trimming at Q25, MiXCR alignment, in-frame beta chains only. Rows with one shared CDR3 protein collapse into an entry with the most common genes and DNA. Here the sample has 2,500 to 3,500 distinct CDR3 sequences; over 5% occur a single time. Approximately 30% of the sample lies in the top ten. The specimen comprised lung tumor tissue, sampled at surgery. The origin of the receptors is a male donor with early-stage non-small cell lung cancer.

This clonotype is labeled as medium-sized (0.01 to 0.1%). The V gene is TRBV5-5, the J gene TRBJ2-2, with 8 bases matching TRBD2. CDR1 is SGHKS and CDR2 is YYEKEE in the germline V gene (reference sequence). The CDR3 is made up of 15 amino acids. V lost 6 bases and J lost 1; bases outside the gene matches: 5. In nucleotides, the CDR3 is TGTGCCAGCAACCTACTAGCGGAGAACACCGGGGAGCTGTTTTTT. Protein: CASNLLAENTGELFF.

Judged by abundance, this clonotype is medium-sized. The chain couples TRBV7-6 to TRBJ2-5, with 8 positions matching TRBD2. The CDR3 is made up of 15 amino acids. Per the germline V gene, CDR1 is SGHVS and CDR2 is FNYEAQ. V shed 3 bases and J 1 base; nucleotides not matched to a gene: 4. The CDR3 DNA sequence: TGTGCCAGCAGCTTCGCGGGGGGTGGCCAAGAGACCCAGTACTTC. Residues: CASSFAGGGQETQYF. Looking up the rest from reference TRBV7-6 and TRBJ2-5 gives the full variable domain: GAGVSQSPRYKVTKRGQDVALRCDPISGHVSLYWYRQALGQGPEFLTYFNYEAQQDKSGLPNDRFSAERPEGSISTLTIQRTEQRDSAMYRCASSFAGGGQETQYFGPGTRLLVL.

The genes are TRBV3-1 and TRBJ2-1; unclear D gene. The CDR3 is made up of 15 amino acids. Trimming took off 0 bases at V and 10 bases at J, with 16 bases between the two ends. Germline V gene lookup returns CDR1 LGHDT and CDR2 YNNKEL (reference sequence). DNA for the CDR3: TGTGCCAGCAGCCAAGAGGGCCTAAGCAGAAAGGAGCAGTTCTTC. As protein: CASSQEGLSRKEQFF.

Sample share makes this clonotype medium-sized. The chain has TRBV6-2 or TRBV6-3 and TRBJ2-5; no definite D call. V shed 7 bases and J shed 3 bases, with 12 bases lying between them. The germline gives CDR1 MNHEY, CDR2 SVGEGT. CDR3 length: 13 residues. CDR3 residues: CASTHPTKETQYF. CDR3 DNA: TGTGCCAGCACCCACCCCACAAAAGAGACCCAGTACTTC.

This clonotype rates as medium-sized. The rearrangement uses TRBV28 and TRBJ2-7; D is undetermined. This CDR3 is 11 amino acids long. The germline gives CDR1 MDHEN, CDR2 SYDVKM. V lost 5 bases and J lost 7, with 9 bases in between. CDR3 in amino acids: CASSMRSEQYF. As DNA, the CDR3 is TGTGCCAGCAGTATGAGGTCGGAGCAGTACTTC. Combining the CDR3 with reference TRBV28 and TRBJ2-7 gives the whole variable domain DVKVTQSSRYLVKRTGEKVFLECVQDMDHENMFWYRQDPGLGLRLIYFSYDVKMKEKGDIPEGYSVSREKKERFSLILESASTNQTSMYLCASSMRSEQYFGPGTRLTVT.

This clonotype is labeled medium-sized. The genes are TRBV7-9 and TRBJ2-5; possibly TRBD1 for D (6 bases). CDR3 length equals 14 residues. Germline V lookup: CDR1 SEHNR, CDR2 FQNEAQ (reference sequence). V was cut by 5 bases and J by 0 bases, with 10 bases left in between. The chain's CDR3 is CASSIRQDQETQYF. Written as DNA, the CDR3 is TGTGCCAGCAGCATAAGACAGGACCAAGAGACCCAGTACTTC.

Ten or more counts support this clonotype. This chain uses TRBV6-1 with TRBJ1-4; D possibly corresponds to TRBD1 (6 bases). There are 15 residues in the CDR3. V was cut by 5 bases and J by 1 base, with 11 bases left in between. Germline CDR1 MNHNS, CDR2 SASEGT. CDR3 in amino acids: CASSQQGVTNEKLFF. The CDR3 DNA reads TGTGCCAGCAGTCAACAGGGAGTAACTAATGAAAAACTGTTTTTT.

Judged by abundance, this clonotype is medium-sized. The chain carries TRBV28 and TRBJ1-5; TRBD1 agrees at 9 bases. CDR1 is MDHEN, CDR2 SYDVKM, per germline. CDR3 length: 15 amino acids. V shed 4 bases, J shed 5 bases, and the junction held 6 bases outside the gene matches. The DNA of the CDR3 is TGTGCCAGCAGTTCCCAGGGACAGGGCTATCAGCCCCAGCATTTT. This gives the protein CASSSQGQGYQPQHF.